A selection of T cell receptor beta chains follows, all from one sample in a study of beta chain features in type 1 diabetes. TCRdb's copy holds only in-frame clones and misses some; the assay was immunoSEQ multiplex PCR. The sample carries approximately 15,000 clones, 55% to 70% recorded once. Source material: Tregs from blood. The receptors shown here come from a man younger than 45 with type 1 diabetes. Both conserved end residues are part of each CDR3. Each record gives: D gene, V gene, J gene, clone size, CDR3 DNA, CDR3 protein. A D gene is named only where the DNA matches it firmly. Clone sizes are given selectively: once, few, many, or a class where the clone is expanded.

D gene: .; V gene: TRBV5-5; J gene: TRBJ1-1; clone size: .; CDR3 DNA: TGTGCCAGCAGCTTTAATCTGGCTAAGGTTTCGGAGGCTTTCTTT; CDR3 protein: CASSFNLAKVSEAFF
D gene: TRBD2; V gene: TRBV5-4; J gene: TRBJ2-5; clone size: .; CDR3 DNA: TGTGCCAGCAGCTCGCGAGGACTAGCGGGGCAGGTGGGAGAGACCCAGTACTTC; CDR3 protein: CASSSRGLAGQVGETQYF
D gene: .; V gene: TRBV10-2; J gene: TRBJ1-2; clone size: .; CDR3 DNA: TGCGCCAGCAGTGAGTCGGGGGGCTATGGCTACACCTTC; CDR3 protein: CASSESGGYGYTF
D gene: .; V gene: TRBV5-1; J gene: TRBJ1-2; clone size: .; CDR3 DNA: TGCGCCAGCAGCTTGTTCCCGGCCGCGGGTGGGTCCGGCTACACCTTC; CDR3 protein: CASSLFPAAGGSGYTF
D gene: .; V gene: TRBV5-1; J gene: TRBJ2-5; clone size: .; CDR3 DNA: TGCGCCAGCAGCCGGGGTTCATACCTACAAGAGACCCAGTACTTC; CDR3 protein: CASSRGSYLQETQYF
D gene: TRBD1; V gene: TRBV6-1; J gene: TRBJ1-5; clone size: .; CDR3 DNA: TGTGCCAGCAGTGGACAGGGGGCAAGCCAGCCCCAGCATTTT; CDR3 protein: CASSGQGASQPQHF
D gene: .; V gene: TRBV29-1; J gene: TRBJ2-5; clone size: .; CDR3 DNA: TGCAGGGCAGGGAATGGGGAGACCCAGTACTTC; CDR3 protein: CRAGNGETQYF
D gene: TRBD2; V gene: TRBV6-1; J gene: TRBJ2-3; clone size: .; CDR3 DNA: TGTGCCAGCAGTGCCCCCAGGGCGGGGGGGCGGACAGATACGCAGTATTTT; CDR3 protein: CASSAPRAGGRTDTQYF
D gene: .; V gene: TRBV6-1; J gene: TRBJ2-7; clone size: .; CDR3 DNA: TGTGCCAGCAGTGAAGCGCCCCGTGAGACCTACGAGCAGTACTTC; CDR3 protein: CASSEAPRETYEQYF
D gene: TRBD1; V gene: TRBV30; J gene: TRBJ2-2; clone size: once; CDR3 DNA: TGTGCCTGGACAACAGGGGGAAACACCGGGGAGCTGTTTTTT; CDR3 protein: CAWTTGGNTGELFF
D gene: TRBD2; V gene: TRBV19; J gene: TRBJ2-1; clone size: few; CDR3 DNA: TGTGCCAGTAGTGAAACTAGCGGGCTTTACAATGAGCAGTTCTTC; CDR3 protein: CASSETSGLYNEQFF
D gene: .; V gene: TRBV6-1; J gene: TRBJ1-5; clone size: .; CDR3 DNA: TGTGCCAGCAGTGTAGGGGGGGCCCAGCCCCAGCATTTT; CDR3 protein: CASSVGGAQPQHF
D gene: .; V gene: TRBV14; J gene: TRBJ2-2; clone size: .; CDR3 DNA: TGTGCCAGCAGCCTGCGACAGCTCACCGGGGAGCTGTTTTTT; CDR3 protein: CASSLRQLTGELFF
D gene: TRBD1; V gene: TRBV4-2; J gene: TRBJ1-2; clone size: .; CDR3 DNA: TGTGCCAGCAGCCAAGTAACAGGGGAAAGCTACACCTTC; CDR3 protein: CASSQVTGESYTF
D gene: TRBD2; V gene: TRBV11-2; J gene: TRBJ2-7; clone size: .; CDR3 DNA: TGTGCCAGCAGCTTAGATCATGGGACTACCTACGAGCAGTACTTC; CDR3 protein: CASSLDHGTTYEQYF
D gene: TRBD1; V gene: TRBV19; J gene: TRBJ1-3; clone size: .; CDR3 DNA: TGTGCCAGCTGTTCGCTCGGGACAGGGCTAGACACCATATATTTT; CDR3 protein: CASCSLGTGLDTIYF